The rows below give T cell receptor beta chains drawn from one sample of a study of shared clonotypes between healthy human individuals. The assay was immunoSEQ multiplex PCR, and TCRdb's table has in-frame clones only and misses some. The sample holds under 1,900,000 clones; less than 99% are singletons and the top ten take 0.3% to 0.45%. The sample was naive CD4+ T cells sorted from blood. The receptors come from a man aged 25-45 years in good health. The CDR3 runs from the conserved cysteine through the conserved F or W. The D gene is left open where the match is weak. Clone size is shown for a subset of rows, as once, few, many or a class of expanded clone.

abundance: few; v_gene: TRBV7-2; d_gene: TRBD1; j_gene: TRBJ2-7; CDR3nt: TGTGCCAGCTCCAGGGACAGAGCCTACGAGCAGTACTTC; CDR3aa: CASSRDRAYEQYF
abundance: -; v_gene: TRBV27; d_gene: -; j_gene: TRBJ1-2; CDR3nt: TGTGCCAGCAGTTTGACCGCGACCGGCAGCCGCCCCTTCTATGGCTACACCTTC; CDR3aa: CASSLTATGSRPFYGYTF
abundance: -; v_gene: TRBV6-1; d_gene: TRBD2; j_gene: TRBJ2-3; CDR3nt: TGTGCCAGCAGTGGAACTAGCGGGGAAGGCACAGATACGCAGTATTTT; CDR3aa: CASSGTSGEGTDTQYF
abundance: -; v_gene: TRBV7-2; d_gene: -; j_gene: TRBJ2-7; CDR3nt: TGTGCCAGCAGCTTAGGACACGGCGAGCAGTACTTC; CDR3aa: CASSLGHGEQYF
abundance: -; v_gene: TRBV14; d_gene: TRBD2; j_gene: TRBJ2-1; CDR3nt: TGTGCCAGCAGCCAAACCCTAGCGGGAGGGTACAATGAGCAGTTCTTC; CDR3aa: CASSQTLAGGYNEQFF
abundance: -; v_gene: TRBV4-3; d_gene: TRBD2; j_gene: TRBJ2-3; CDR3nt: TGCGCCAGCAGCCCCGGCCAGGGAGGGGATACGCAGTATTTT; CDR3aa: CASSPGQGGDTQYF
abundance: -; v_gene: TRBV6-1; d_gene: -; j_gene: TRBJ1-5; CDR3nt: TGTGCCAGCAGTGAGATAGTTCTACAGCCCCAGCATTTT; CDR3aa: CASSEIVLQPQHF
abundance: -; v_gene: TRBV7-2; d_gene: -; j_gene: TRBJ2-5; CDR3nt: TGTGCCAGCAGCCCTGGTCTCGGCAGGTCAAGGGAGACCCAGTACTTC; CDR3aa: CASSPGLGRSRETQYF
abundance: -; v_gene: TRBV9; d_gene: TRBD2; j_gene: TRBJ2-3; CDR3nt: TGTGCCAGCAGCCCAACCGGGATACTAGCGGGATCACTCACAGATACGCAGTATTTT; CDR3aa: CASSPTGILAGSLTDTQYF
abundance: -; v_gene: TRBV7-9; d_gene: -; j_gene: TRBJ1-1; CDR3nt: TGTGCCAGCAGCGTAGGGTTTACGAAGGTTCTGAACACTGAAGCTTTCTTT; CDR3aa: CASSVGFTKVLNTEAFF
abundance: -; v_gene: TRBV9; d_gene: TRBD2; j_gene: TRBJ2-7; CDR3nt: TGTGCCAGCAGCGTAAGGCTAGCGGACCACGAGCAGTACTTC; CDR3aa: CASSVRLADHEQYF
abundance: -; v_gene: TRBV15; d_gene: -; j_gene: TRBJ2-1; CDR3nt: TGTGCCACCAGCGCCTGGACAGTATCTAAATCCCGCAATGAGCAGTTCTTC; CDR3aa: CATSAWTVSKSRNEQFF
abundance: -; v_gene: TRBV7-9; d_gene: -; j_gene: TRBJ2-1; CDR3nt: TGTGCCAGCAGCTTAGTAACCCTATCAAGCTCCTACAATGAGCAGTTCTTC; CDR3aa: CASSLVTLSSSYNEQFF
abundance: -; v_gene: TRBV15; d_gene: TRBD2; j_gene: TRBJ2-5; CDR3nt: TGTGCCACCAGCAGGACTAGCGGCCAAGAGACCCAGTACTTC; CDR3aa: CATSRTSGQETQYF
abundance: -; v_gene: TRBV28; d_gene: -; j_gene: TRBJ1-2; CDR3nt: TGTGCCAGCAGTTTTGGCTCGGTGGTTGCCGCTAACTATGGCTACACCTTC; CDR3aa: CASSFGSVVAANYGYTF
abundance: once; v_gene: TRBV5-1; d_gene: TRBD2; j_gene: TRBJ2-1; CDR3nt: TGCGCCAGCAGCGCTTACACTAGCGGGAGGCTTACTGAGCAGTTCTTC; CDR3aa: CASSAYTSGRLTEQFF
abundance: -; v_gene: TRBV6-5; d_gene: -; j_gene: TRBJ2-1; CDR3nt: TGTGCCAGCAGTTCGTTTGGCAGGGTGGGTGAGCAGTTCTTC; CDR3aa: CASSSFGRVGEQFF
abundance: -; v_gene: TRBV7-9; d_gene: TRBD1; j_gene: TRBJ1-4; CDR3nt: TGTGCCAGCAGTACCGACAGGGATTATCTTGAAAAACTGTTTTTT; CDR3aa: CASSTDRDYLEKLFF
abundance: -; v_gene: TRBV18; d_gene: -; j_gene: TRBJ1-5; CDR3nt: TGTGCCAGCTCACCACCTGGAGGGACGGGCAATCAGCCCCAGCATTTT; CDR3aa: CASSPPGGTGNQPQHF
abundance: -; v_gene: TRBV18; d_gene: -; j_gene: TRBJ2-2; CDR3nt: TGTGCCAGCTCACCACCGACAGCAATTGGCGGAACCGGGGAGCTGTTTTTT; CDR3aa: CASSPPTAIGGTGELFF
abundance: -; v_gene: TRBV2; d_gene: TRBD1; j_gene: TRBJ2-1; CDR3nt: TGTGCCAGCAGTACACAGGGGTTCCACAATGAGCAGTTCTTC; CDR3aa: CASSTQGFHNEQFF
abundance: -; v_gene: TRBV7-9; d_gene: -; j_gene: TRBJ1-5; CDR3nt: TGTGCCAGCAGCTTAAAGAGCAATCAGCCCCAGCATTTT; CDR3aa: CASSLKSNQPQHF
abundance: -; v_gene: TRBV11-2; d_gene: TRBD1; j_gene: TRBJ1-4; CDR3nt: TGTGCCAGCAGTTCCCGGGACAGCCTTGAAAAACTGTTTTTT; CDR3aa: CASSSRDSLEKLFF
abundance: -; v_gene: TRBV18; d_gene: -; j_gene: TRBJ2-6; CDR3nt: TGTGCCAGCTCGGACTTTAAAGGGGTTTCTGGGGCCAACGTCCTGACTTTC; CDR3aa: CASSDFKGVSGANVLTF
abundance: -; v_gene: TRBV28; d_gene: -; j_gene: TRBJ1-1; CDR3nt: TGTGCCAGCAGGGTTGTCGGCACTGAAGCTTTCTTT; CDR3aa: CASRVVGTEAFF
abundance: -; v_gene: TRBV14; d_gene: -; j_gene: TRBJ1-1; CDR3nt: TGTGCCAGCAGCCAAGTGCAGAACACTGAAGCTTTCTTT; CDR3aa: CASSQVQNTEAFF
abundance: -; v_gene: TRBV9; d_gene: -; j_gene: TRBJ2-7; CDR3nt: TGTGCCAGCAGCAAGGGGTCCTCGTCCTACGAGCAGTACTTC; CDR3aa: CASSKGSSSYEQYF
abundance: -; v_gene: TRBV29-1; d_gene: -; j_gene: TRBJ1-5; CDR3nt: TGCAGCGTTGAAGAGGGGAGGGATCAGCCCCAGCATTTT; CDR3aa: CSVEEGRDQPQHF
abundance: -; v_gene: TRBV19; d_gene: -; j_gene: TRBJ1-1; CDR3nt: TGTGCCAGTAGCGCCGACTGGACCACTGAAGCTTTCTTT; CDR3aa: CASSADWTTEAFF